What follows is one TCR beta chain and its context. During the collection period, no donor immune events like infections were recorded. The data derive from a study of identifying expanded T cells in peripheral blood. Assay: immunoSEQ multiplex PCR; the TCRdb copy retains only in-frame clones and omits some. The table has 70,000 to 100,000 clones, roughly 86% seen once; the top ten hold about 5.6%. The CDR3 has 12 amino acids. Losses at the gene ends were 1 base for V and 16 bases for J; bases not matched to a gene: 6. Germline values: CDR1 SEHNR, CDR2 FQNEAQ (reference sequence). This chain uses TRBV7-9 with TRBJ1-4; 7 bases fit TRBD1. Sequenced: blood. The sequence was obtained from a person aged 18 to 75 in good health. The CDR3 reads CASSLETGIPFF. In DNA form, the CDR3 reads TGTGCCAGCAGCTTAGAGACAGGGATTCCGTTTTTT.